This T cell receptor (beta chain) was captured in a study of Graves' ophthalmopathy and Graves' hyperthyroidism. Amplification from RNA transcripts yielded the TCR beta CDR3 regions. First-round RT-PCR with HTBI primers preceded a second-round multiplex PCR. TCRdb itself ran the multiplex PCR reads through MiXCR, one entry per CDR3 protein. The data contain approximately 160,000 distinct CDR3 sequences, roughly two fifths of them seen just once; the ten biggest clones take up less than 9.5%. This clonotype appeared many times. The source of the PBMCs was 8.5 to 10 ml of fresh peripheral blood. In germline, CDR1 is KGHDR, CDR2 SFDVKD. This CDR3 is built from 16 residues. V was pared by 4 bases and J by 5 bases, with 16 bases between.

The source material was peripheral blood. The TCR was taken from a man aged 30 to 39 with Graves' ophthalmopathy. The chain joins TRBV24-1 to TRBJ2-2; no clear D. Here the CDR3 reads CATSDPGLIRTGELFF. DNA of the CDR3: TGTGCCACCAGTGACCCTGGATTAATTAGGACCGGGGAGCTGTTTTTT.